This T cell receptor beta chain emerged from a study of T cell repertoires in cytomegalovirus infection. TCRdb re-derived calls from the reads in MiXCR, one entry per CDR3 protein. The sample comprises under 250,000 distinct CDR3 sequences, around 12% of which are singletons, and 1.5% to 2% rests with the top ten. Trimming removed 5 bases from V and 10 bases from J; junction bases left unmatched: 9. Germline CDR1 SGHTA, CDR2 FQGNSA. The CDR3 runs to 15 residues. Study results and limitations: HLA-C-restricted CMV clonotypes gave the most frequent clonotype in two of eight donors.

The sample holds many counts of this clonotype. Its antigen is as yet unknown. This clonotype was obtained from a human donor in good health (CMV status not recorded). Some clones in this sample may be carry-over from other donors' samples. The sequencing sample was made of PBMCs. V and J are TRBV7-2 and TRBJ1-6; 9 bases fit TRBD1. CDR3 nucleotide sequence: TGTGCCAGCAGCCCCCGGACAGGGGAGGAGTCACCCCTCCACTTT. Translation gives CASSPRTGEESPLHF.